The rows below give T cell receptor beta chains drawn from one sample of a study of beta chain features in type 1 diabetes. Only in-frame clones appear in the TCRdb table, and some are missing; sequencing was by immunoSEQ multiplex PCR. In the table there are roughly 230,000 clones, around 10% of which are singletons. The sequencing input was naive CD4+ T cells from blood. The receptors here all came from a woman aged 18-35 years in good health. The CDR3 runs from the conserved cysteine through the conserved F or W. Rows may omit the clone size; those that give it use once, few, many or a size class.

J gene	V gene	clone size	CDR3 protein
TRBJ1-2	TRBV2	NA	CASSGGRGVYGYTF
TRBJ2-1	TRBV5-1	NA	CASSPSGGYNEQFF
TRBJ1-1	TRBV5-6	NA	CASSTGGVNTEAFF
TRBJ1-5	TRBV10-3	NA	CAANDGNSNQPQHF
TRBJ2-7	TRBV28	NA	CASRRAGLAETYEQYF
TRBJ2-4	TRBV11-3	few	CASSTEQGARGLVIQYF
TRBJ1-1	TRBV15	few	CATSRPGESAFF
TRBJ2-3	TRBV2	NA	CASSEARREGRGDTQYF
TRBJ1-5	TRBV29-1	few	CSVRTGVANQPQHF
TRBJ1-4	TRBV19	NA	CASSNTGPNEKLFF
TRBJ1-1	TRBV5-4	few	CASSKSSPDTRTEAFF
TRBJ2-2	TRBV5-4	few	CASSLGRVTNTGELFF
TRBJ2-3	TRBV30	NA	CAWDGAGGRGTQYF
TRBJ2-3	TRBV4-1	few	CASSQDLASGGAIGDTQYF
TRBJ2-3	TRBV7-2	NA	CASSLRRDTQYF
TRBJ1-2	TRBV25-1	few	CASSGPGQGRYADGYTF
TRBJ1-2	TRBV9	few	CASSVGLGLDRSGYGYTF
TRBJ2-5	TRBV9	many	CASSYGEGATQYF
TRBJ2-7	TRBV9	few	CASSVPRGLSRYEQYF
TRBJ1-5	TRBV29-1	NA	CSVGQENYQPQHF
TRBJ1-1	TRBV2	few	CASSEARQIEAFF
TRBJ2-3	TRBV5-1	NA	CASSGPGVAGGNTQYF